This T cell receptor (beta chain) was identified in a study of vaccination and CD4 T cells after COVID-19. Treatment noted: 10-day PBMC culture with coronavirus spike peptide pools or control peptides (ViraFEST assay). Ahead of the COVID-19 pandemic (2011-2018), the CD4+ T cells of the unexposed donor were collected. The CDR3 is 14 residues long. V lost 4 bases, J lost 5 bases, and 8 bases stayed unmatched. CDR1 is MNHEY and CDR2 is SMNVEV in the germline V gene (reference sequence). The assay that was used to sequence DNA from cultured CD4+ T cells was the Oncomine TCR Beta short-read assay. TCRdb independently ran MiXCR on the PCR reads; one entry per CDR3 protein. The sample shows about 4,900 distinct CDR3 sequences, more than 25% of them seen only once. This clonotype was detected a few times. Its antigen is unknown.

Sequencing input: CD4+ T cells from blood, cultured in vitro. The TCR sequence derives from a human donor in good health. The chain combines TRBV27 with TRBJ2-7, with TRBD1 matching 7 bases. The CDR3 loop is CASSSLGQVNEQYF. The CDR3 DNA follows: TGTGCCAGCAGTTCCCTTGGACAGGTCAACGAGCAGTACTTC.